These 6 T cell receptor beta chains came from one sample sequenced in a study of control samples from healthy donors and cancer patients. Clones were read by immunoSEQ multiplex PCR, and TCRdb kept only the in-frame ones, dropping some. The table records some 130,000 clones, 90% to 95% of them present only once. Sequences were obtained from PBMCs. The receptors derive from a man aged 50-59 years with head and neck cancer.

The chain recombines TRBV7-2 with TRBJ1-2; D unclear. The V end was cut by 2 bases, the J end by 6 bases, with 7 bases between. This CDR3 is 12 amino acids long. The germline gives CDR1 SGHTA, CDR2 FQGNSA. The CDR3 reads CASSLYGDGYTF. The CDR3 bases are TGTGCCAGCAGCTTATATGGAGATGGCTACACCTTC.

The chain has TRBV18 and TRBJ1-6, with a possible D match to TRBD1 (6 bases). From germline, CDR1 is KGHSH and CDR2 LQKENI. Trimming left V 6 bases short and J 0 bases short, with 18 bases between. CDR3 length: 18 residues. The CDR3 DNA sequence: TGTGCCAGCTCCCTACGGTGGGACACGAGCTCCTATAATTCACCCCTCCACTTT. It is translated as CASSLRWDTSSYNSPLHF.

The CDR3 DNA is TGTGCCAGCAGCGCCGGGACAGAGAGCTATCAGCCCCAGCATTTT. Its protein product is CASSAGTESYQPQHF. This sequence joins TRBV21-1 and TRBJ1-5; TRBD1 is the table's D call, not checked against the DNA. TRBV21-1 is annotated as a pseudogene. The CDR3 consists of 15 residues.

The chain couples TRBV28 to TRBJ1-4, with D tentatively TRBD1 (6 bases). The germline V gene has CDR1 MDHEN and CDR2 SYDVKM. The V and J ends lost 8 bases and 3 bases respectively, with 13 bases between them. This CDR3 region has 14 residues. CDR3 DNA sequence: TGTGCCAGCGGAACAGGGTTAGCTAATGAAAAACTGTTTTTT. This sequence encodes CASGTGLANEKLFF.

The chain carries TRBV4-1 and TRBJ2-5; maybe TRBD2 (7 bases). Germline lookup yields CDR1 MGHRA and CDR2 YSYEKL. Trimming left V 4 bases short and J 5 bases short, with 32 bases between. CDR3 length: 20 amino acids. In DNA form, the CDR3 reads TGCGCCAGCAGCCCTGAGAGATGGGGGGGGGCGAAGGGTTCTGGGGAGACCCAGTACTTC. Protein: CASSPERWGGAKGSGETQYF.

This chain uses TRBV5-6 with TRBJ1-1, with TRBD1 matching 12 bases. V trimming: 6 bases; J trimming: 5 bases; junction bases outside the gene matches: 8. Germline loops: CDR1 SGHDT, CDR2 YYEEEE. The CDR3 spans 15 residues. In DNA, the CDR3 is TGTGCCAGCACCGTACGGGACAGGGGGCAGACTGAAGCTTTCTTT. Encoded protein: CASTVRDRGQTEAFF. Filled out from reference TRBV5-6 and TRBJ1-1, the complete variable domain reads DAGVTQSPTHLIKTRGQQVTLRCSPKSGHDTVSWYQQALGQGPQFIFQYYEEEERQRGNFPDRFSGHQFPNYSSELNVNALLLGDSALYLCASTVRDRGQTEAFFGQGTRLTVV.